The T cell receptor beta chain described here comes from a study of human T cells and chemical hapten exposure. Across the study: Patients received weekly diphenylcyclopropenone doses to the scalp throughout the approximately 25-week study. The study, taken as a whole, reports: TCRs whose frequency exceeded 1 in 1000 remained the same following DPC sensitization.

Time point meaning: patch test 1, 2 weeks after DPC sensitization. Treatment noted: therapeutic diphenylcyclopropenone sensitization with weekly scalp DPC. Every donor had alopecia and was 18 to 70 years old; all were suitable for DPC. Germline assignment: CDR1 ENHRY and CDR2 SYGVKD. CDR3 size: 15 residues. On this clonotype itself: Its specificity is unknown. Relative to the germline gene, one junction end is altered; a read error may explain this.

Per the original data handling: Counts of TCRs in each sample centred on a median of approximately 96,000 and extended from around 25,000 to 690,000. TCRdb passed the RACE reads through MiXCR, listing each CDR3 protein once. TCRdb, rather than the study authors, made the V and J calls. The table records some 180,000 distinct CDR3 sequences, 20% to 25% of them present only once. The TCR was taken from a woman between 45 and 65 years old with alopecia areata. Some clones in this sample may be carry-over from other donors' samples. The gene calls are TRBV10-3 and TRBJ2-3, with 8 bases identical to TRBD2. The input for sequencing was whole blood, taken in connection with sensitization to the hapten diphenylcyclopropenone (DPC). The CDR3 DNA is TGTGCCATCCGTGAGGGAGCGGGAGACACAGATACGCAGTATTTT. It codes for CAIREGAGDTDTQYF.